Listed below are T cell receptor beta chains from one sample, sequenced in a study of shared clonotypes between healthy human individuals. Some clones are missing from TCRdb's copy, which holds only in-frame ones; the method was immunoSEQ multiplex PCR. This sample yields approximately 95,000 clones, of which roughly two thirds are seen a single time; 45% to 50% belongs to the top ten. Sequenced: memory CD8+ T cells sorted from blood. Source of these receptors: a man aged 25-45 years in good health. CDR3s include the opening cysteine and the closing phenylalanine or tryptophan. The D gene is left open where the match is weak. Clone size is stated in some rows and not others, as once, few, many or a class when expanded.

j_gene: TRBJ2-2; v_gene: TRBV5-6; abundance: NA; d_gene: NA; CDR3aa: CASSLGAPNRELFF; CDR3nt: TGTGCCAGCAGCTTGGGGGCCCCAAACCGGGAGCTGTTTTTT
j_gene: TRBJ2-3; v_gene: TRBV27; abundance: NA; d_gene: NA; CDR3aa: CASSLLGWEDTQYF; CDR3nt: TGTGCCAGCAGTTTACTCGGGTGGGAAGATACGCAGTATTTT
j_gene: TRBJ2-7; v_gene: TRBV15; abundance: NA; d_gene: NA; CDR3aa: CATSKDSSYEQYF; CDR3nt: TGTGCCACCAGCAAAGACAGCTCCTACGAGCAGTACTTC
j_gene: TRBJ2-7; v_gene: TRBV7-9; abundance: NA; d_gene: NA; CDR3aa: CASSLVGMGEQYF; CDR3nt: TGTGCCAGCAGCTTAGTGGGGATGGGCGAGCAGTACTTC
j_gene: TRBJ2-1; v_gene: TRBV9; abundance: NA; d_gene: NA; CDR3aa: CASSPTPGTLDNEQFF; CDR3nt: TGTGCCAGCAGCCCGACCCCCGGGACGCTAGACAATGAGCAGTTCTTC
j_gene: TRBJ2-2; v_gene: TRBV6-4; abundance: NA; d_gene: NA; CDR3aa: CASSAGTPDTGELFF; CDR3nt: TGTGCCAGCAGTGCAGGAACACCGGACACCGGGGAGCTGTTTTTT
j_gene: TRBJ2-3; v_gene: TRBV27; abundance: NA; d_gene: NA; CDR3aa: CASSLKATDTQYF; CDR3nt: TGTGCCAGCAGTTTAAAGGCCACAGATACGCAGTATTTT
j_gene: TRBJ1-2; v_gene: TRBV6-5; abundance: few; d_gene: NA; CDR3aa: CASSYGGDRGYTF; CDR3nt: TGTGCCAGCAGTTACGGGGGGGATCGTGGCTACACCTTC
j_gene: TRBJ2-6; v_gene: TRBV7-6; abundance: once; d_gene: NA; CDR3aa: CASSLFTGANVLTF; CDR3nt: TGTGCCAGCAGCTTATTCACTGGGGCCAACGTCCTGACTTTC
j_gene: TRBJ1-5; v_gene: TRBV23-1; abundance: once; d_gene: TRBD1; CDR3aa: CASSQKTDRGKLGSNQPQHF; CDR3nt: TGCGCCAGCAGTCAAAAGACGGACAGGGGAAAGCTAGGGAGCAATCAGCCCCAGCATTTT
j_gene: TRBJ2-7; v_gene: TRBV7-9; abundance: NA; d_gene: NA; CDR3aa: CASSPPPSYEQYF; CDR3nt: TGTGCCAGCAGCCCTCCTCCGAGCTACGAGCAGTACTTC
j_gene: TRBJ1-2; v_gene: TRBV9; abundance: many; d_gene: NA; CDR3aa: CASSADPSPQGYGYTF; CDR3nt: TGTGCCAGCAGCGCTGACCCATCCCCACAGGGCTATGGCTACACCTTC
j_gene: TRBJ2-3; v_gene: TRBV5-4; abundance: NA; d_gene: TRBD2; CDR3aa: CASSPRTGGGTDTQYF; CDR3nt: TGTGCCAGCAGCCCCCGGACGGGCGGGGGGACAGATACGCAGTATTTT
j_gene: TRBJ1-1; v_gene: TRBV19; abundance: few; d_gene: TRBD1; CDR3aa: CASSMTGTEAFF; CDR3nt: TGTGCCAGTAGTATGACAGGGACTGAAGCTTTCTTT
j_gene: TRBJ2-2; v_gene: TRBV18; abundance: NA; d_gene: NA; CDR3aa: CASSPVVYRLAGELFF; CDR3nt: TGTGCCAGCTCACCAGTAGTCTATCGACTCGCCGGGGAGCTGTTTTTT
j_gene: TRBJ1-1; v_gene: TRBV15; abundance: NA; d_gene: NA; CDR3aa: CATSRVTWLSTEAFF; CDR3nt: TGTGCCACCAGCAGAGTTACATGGTTGAGCACTGAAGCTTTCTTT
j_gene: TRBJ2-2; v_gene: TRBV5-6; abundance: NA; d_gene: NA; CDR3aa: CASSPDLNTGELFF; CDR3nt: TGTGCCAGCAGCCCGGACTTGAACACCGGGGAGCTGTTTTTT
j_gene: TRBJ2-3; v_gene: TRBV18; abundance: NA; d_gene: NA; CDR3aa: CASSQQQGDTQYF; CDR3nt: TGTGCCAGCTCACAACAACAGGGAGATACGCAGTATTTT
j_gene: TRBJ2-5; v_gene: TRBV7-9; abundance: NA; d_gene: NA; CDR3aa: CASSLVDSQETQYF; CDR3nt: TGTGCCAGCAGCTTAGTTGACAGCCAAGAGACCCAGTACTTC
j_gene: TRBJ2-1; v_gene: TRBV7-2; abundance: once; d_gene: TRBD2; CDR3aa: CASSLEGTSGRHYNEQFF; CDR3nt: TGCGCCAGCAGCTTAGAGGGGACTAGCGGGAGACACTACAATGAGCAGTTCTTC
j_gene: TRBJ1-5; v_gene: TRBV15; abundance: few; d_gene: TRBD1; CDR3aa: CATSRGSNTGEGNQPQHF; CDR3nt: TGTGCCACCAGCAGGGGATCAAATACAGGGGAGGGCAATCAGCCCCAGCATTTT
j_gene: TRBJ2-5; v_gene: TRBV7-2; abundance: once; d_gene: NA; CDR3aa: CASSSSKQETQYF; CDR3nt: TGTGCCAGCAGCTCGTCGAAACAAGAGACCCAGTACTTC
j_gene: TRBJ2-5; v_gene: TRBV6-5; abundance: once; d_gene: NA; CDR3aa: CASSYSLAQETQYF; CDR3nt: TGTGCCAGCAGTTATTCCCTAGCTCAAGAGACCCAGTACTTC
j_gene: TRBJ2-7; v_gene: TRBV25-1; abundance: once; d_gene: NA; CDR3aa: CASSGGGETGSSYEQYF; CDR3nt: TGTGCCAGCAGTGGGGGTGGCGAAACGGGGAGCTCCTACGAGCAGTACTTC
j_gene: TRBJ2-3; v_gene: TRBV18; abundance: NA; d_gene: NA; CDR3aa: CASSQELPDTDTQYF; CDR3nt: TGTGCCAGCTCACAAGAGCTTCCTGACACAGATACGCAGTATTTT
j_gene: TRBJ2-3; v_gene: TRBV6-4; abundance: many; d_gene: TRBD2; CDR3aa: CASSELAGSSTDTQYF; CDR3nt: TGTGCCAGCAGTGAGCTAGCGGGATCTAGCACAGATACGCAGTATTTT
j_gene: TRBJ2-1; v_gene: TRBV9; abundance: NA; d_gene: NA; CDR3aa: CASSVAGDGSNEQFF; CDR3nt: TGTGCCAGCAGCGTAGCAGGTGATGGGTCAAATGAGCAGTTCTTC
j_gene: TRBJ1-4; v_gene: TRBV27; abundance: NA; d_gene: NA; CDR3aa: CASSFSSYEKLFF; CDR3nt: TGTGCCAGCAGTTTCAGCAGTTATGAAAAACTGTTTTTT
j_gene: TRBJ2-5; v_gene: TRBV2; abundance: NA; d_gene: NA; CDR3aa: CASRASDYQETQYF; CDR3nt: TGTGCCAGCAGGGCTAGCGACTACCAAGAGACCCAGTACTTC
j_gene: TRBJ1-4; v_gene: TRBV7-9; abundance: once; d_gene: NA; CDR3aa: CASSLDRAGEKLFF; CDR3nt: TGTGCCAGCAGCTTAGACAGGGCAGGGGAAAAACTGTTTTTT
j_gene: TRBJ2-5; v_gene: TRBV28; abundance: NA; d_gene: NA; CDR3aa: CASSPTNGFWETQYF; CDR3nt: TGTGCCAGCAGTCCGACCAATGGGTTTTGGGAGACCCAGTACTTC
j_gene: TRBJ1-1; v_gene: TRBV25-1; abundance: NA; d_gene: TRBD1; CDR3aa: CASSPSQGQGNMNTEAFF; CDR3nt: TGTGCCAGCAGTCCGAGCCAGGGACAGGGGAATATGAACACTGAAGCTTTCTTT
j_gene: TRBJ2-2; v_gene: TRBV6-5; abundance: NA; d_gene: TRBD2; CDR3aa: CASQSGRAYTGELFF; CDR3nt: TGTGCCAGCCAGAGCGGGAGGGCCTACACCGGGGAGCTGTTTTTT
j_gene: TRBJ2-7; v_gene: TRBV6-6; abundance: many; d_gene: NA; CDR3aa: CASRSLDYEQYF; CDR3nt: TGTGCCAGCAGATCACTAGACTACGAGCAGTACTTC
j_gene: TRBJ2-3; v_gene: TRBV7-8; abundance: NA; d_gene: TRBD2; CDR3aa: CASSLVAGGSSDTQYF; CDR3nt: TGTGCCAGCAGCTTAGTTGCGGGAGGGTCCTCAGATACGCAGTATTTT
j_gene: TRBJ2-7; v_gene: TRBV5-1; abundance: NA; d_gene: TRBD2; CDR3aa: CASSLFTRVPWTSDTPYEQYF; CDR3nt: TGCGCCAGCAGCTTGTTTACTCGGGTCCCCTGGACTAGCGATACGCCCTACGAGCAGTACTTC
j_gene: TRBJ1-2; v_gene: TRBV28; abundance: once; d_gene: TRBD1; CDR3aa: CASREQGGREYGYTF; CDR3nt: TGTGCCAGCAGGGAACAGGGGGGACGGGAGTATGGCTACACCTTC
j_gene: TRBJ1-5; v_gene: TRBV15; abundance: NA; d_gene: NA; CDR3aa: CATSSGGAQPQHF; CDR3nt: TGTGCCACCAGCAGTGGGGGGGCGCAGCCCCAGCATTTT
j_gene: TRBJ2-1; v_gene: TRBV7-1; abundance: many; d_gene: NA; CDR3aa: CASSVTMGNEQFF; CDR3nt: TGTGCCAGCAGCGTAACGATGGGGAATGAGCAGTTCTTC
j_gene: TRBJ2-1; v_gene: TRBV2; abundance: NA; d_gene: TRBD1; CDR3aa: CASTDRVGVGEQFF; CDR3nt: TGTGCCAGCACCGACAGGGTTGGGGTAGGTGAGCAGTTCTTC
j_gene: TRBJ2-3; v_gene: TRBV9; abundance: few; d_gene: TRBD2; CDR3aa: CASSGRAGGGPTQYF; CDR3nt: TGTGCCAGCAGCGGGAGAGCGGGAGGGGGCCCCACGCAGTATTTT
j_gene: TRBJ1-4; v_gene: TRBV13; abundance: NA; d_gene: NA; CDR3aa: CASCGAVTGREKLFF; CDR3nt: TGTGCCAGCTGTGGGGCGGTCACCGGGAGGGAAAAACTGTTTTTT
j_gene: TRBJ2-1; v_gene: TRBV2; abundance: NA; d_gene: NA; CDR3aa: CASTTDTRREQFF; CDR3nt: TGTGCCAGCACTACCGACACACGCCGTGAGCAGTTCTTC
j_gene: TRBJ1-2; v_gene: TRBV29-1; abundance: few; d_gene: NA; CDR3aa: CSVGENYGYTF; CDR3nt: TGCAGCGTCGGGGAAAACTATGGCTACACCTTC
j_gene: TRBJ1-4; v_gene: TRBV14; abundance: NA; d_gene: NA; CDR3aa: CASSQITGRNEKLFF; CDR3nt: TGTGCCAGCAGCCAAATTACAGGGAGAAATGAAAAACTGTTTTTT
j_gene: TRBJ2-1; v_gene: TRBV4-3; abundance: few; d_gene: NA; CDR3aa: CASSSRLGSEQFF; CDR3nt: TGCGCCAGCAGCTCCAGGTTGGGGAGTGAGCAGTTCTTC
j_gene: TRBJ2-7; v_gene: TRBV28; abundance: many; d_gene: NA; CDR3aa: CATRGLSYEQYF; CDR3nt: TGTGCCACCAGGGGACTCTCCTACGAGCAGTACTTC
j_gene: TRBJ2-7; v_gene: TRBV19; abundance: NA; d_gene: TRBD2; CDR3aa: CASSRSGGSYEQYF; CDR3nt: TGTGCCAGTAGTAGATCCGGGGGGTCCTACGAGCAGTACTTC
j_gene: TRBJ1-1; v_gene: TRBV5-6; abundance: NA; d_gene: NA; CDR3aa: CASSLRGAAFF; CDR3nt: TGTGCCAGCAGCTTGCGGGGGGCGGCTTTCTTT
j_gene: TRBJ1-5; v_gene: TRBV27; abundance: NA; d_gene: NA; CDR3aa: CASSLGQGRRPQHF; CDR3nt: TGTGCCAGCAGTTTAGGGCAGGGCCGCCGACCCCAGCATTTT